The 15 T cell receptor beta chains below were found in one sample sequenced in a study of T-cell reconstitution after alpha-beta-depleted transplantation in children. Unique molecular identifiers were incorporated into the prepared TCRbeta library. From the PCR reads, TCRdb called clonotypes with MiXCR, one entry per CDR3 protein. The sample carries some 520,000 distinct CDR3 sequences, over 25% recorded once. The specimen was PBMCs from the stem cell graft donor, collected from the stem cell graft. These receptors all come from a human donor who donated a stem cell graft to a child with aplastic anemia.

This chain uses TRBV7-2 with TRBJ1-3; the D gene is possibly TRBD1 (5 bases). CDR1 SGHTA and CDR2 FQGNSA come from the germline V gene. The germline V and J ends were trimmed by 7 bases and 4 bases, with 23 bases remaining between them. The CDR3 is made up of 17 amino acids. CDR3 protein: CASTSLLGGVGGNTIYF. The CDR3 bases are TGTGCCAGCACCTCCCTATTGGGGGGGGTTGGAGGAAACACCATATATTTT.

The genes are TRBV12-3 or TRBV12-4 and TRBJ1-5; TRBD1 matches 10 bases. V lost 4 bases to trimming and J lost 1 base; unmatched junction nucleotides: 4. This CDR3 is 16 amino acids long. This chain's CDR3 is CASSSGTGVSNQPQHF. DNA for the CDR3: TGTGCCAGCAGTTCAGGGACAGGGGTGAGCAATCAGCCCCAGCATTTT.

The genes are TRBV5-1 and TRBJ2-1; the match to TRBD2 covers 7 bases. CDR3 length equals 15 residues. Per the germline V gene, CDR1 is SGHRS and CDR2 is YFSETQ. With 0 bases clipped from V and 10 bases from J, the junction kept 10 bases outside the gene matches. CDR3 sequence (DNA): TGCGCCAGCAGCTTGGAGGGCAGCGGGGCGCACGAGCAGTTCTTC. It is translated as CASSLEGSGAHEQFF. Looking up the rest from reference TRBV5-1 and TRBJ2-1 gives the full variable domain: KAGVTQTPRYLIKTRGQQVTLSCSPISGHRSVSWYQQTPGQGLQFLFEYFSETQRNKGNFPGRFSGRQFSNSRSEMNVSTLELGDSALYLCASSLEGSGAHEQFFGPGTRLTVL.

The genes are TRBV5-1 and TRBJ2-2, with 8 nucleotides matching TRBD1. Germline V gives CDR1 SGHRS, CDR2 YFSETQ. The CDR3 contains 14 residues. Trimming took 5 bases from V and 4 from J; bases not matched to a gene: 4. CDR3 coding DNA: TGCGCCAGCAGACCTACAGGGGGCACCGGGGAGCTGTTTTTT. This encodes CASRPTGGTGELFF.

This rearrangement joins TRBV7-2 to TRBJ1-6, with 7 bases matching TRBD1. Germline V gene data show CDR1 as SGHTA and CDR2 as FQGNSA. Unmatched junction bases numbered 3, after V lost 5 bases and J lost 11 bases. This CDR3 is 12 amino acids long. The CDR3 sequence is CASSRDRAPLHF. The CDR3 nucleotides read TGTGCCAGCAGCCGCGACAGGGCACCCCTCCACTTT.

This clonotype was seen a few times. The chain recombines TRBV30 with TRBJ2-7; TRBD1 matches 8 bases. The germline V gene has CDR1 GTSNPN and CDR2 SVGIG (reference sequence). The CDR3 extends over 13 amino acids. V lost 5 bases, J lost 2 bases, and 5 bases stayed unmatched. CDR3 loop: CAWGQGTTYEQYV. In nucleotides, the CDR3 is TGTGCCTGGGGACAGGGAACGACCTACGAGCAGTACGTC.

CDR3 sequence reads: CASSTLLDRGSGELFF. CDR3 sequence (DNA): TGCGCCAGCAGCACCCTACTCGACAGGGGTTCCGGGGAGCTGTTTTTT. The gene calls are TRBV5-1 and TRBJ2-2; 8 bases agree with TRBD1. The CDR3 is made up of 16 amino acids. V dropped 4 bases and J dropped 6; count of bases not matched to a gene: 11. Germline CDR1 and CDR2: SGHRS and YFSETQ.

Here the CDR3 DNA reads TGTGCCAGCAGCCCAAGACTAAGCGGTGAGCAGTTCTTC. Encoded protein: CASSPRLSGEQFF. V and J are TRBV7-9 and TRBJ2-1; D possibly corresponds to TRBD2 (5 bases). V gave up 5 bases and J gave up 9 bases, with 14 bases separating them. The length of the CDR3 is 13 residues. Germline V lookup: CDR1 SEHNR, CDR2 FQNEAQ (reference sequence).

The chain uses TRBV6-1 and TRBJ2-1; 10 positions match TRBD2. This CDR3 region has 14 residues. Germline CDR1 and CDR2: MNHNS and SASEGT. V lost 6 bases to trimming and J lost 6 bases; unmatched junction nucleotides: 5. In DNA form, the CDR3 reads TGTGCCAGCAGCGGACTAGCGGAGGGCAATGAGCAGTTCTTC. Its protein product is CASSGLAEGNEQFF.

The chain carries TRBV15 and TRBJ2-1, with D hard to call. Germline lookup yields CDR1 LNHNV and CDR2 YYDKDF (reference sequence). The CDR3 is 15 residues long. V was shortened by 4 bases and J by 6 bases, with 16 bases between the two germline ends. The CDR3 sequence is CATSTLAGPLNEQFF. The CDR3 region has the DNA TGTGCCACCAGCACCTTGGCAGGTCCACTCAATGAGCAGTTCTTC.

The rearrangement links TRBV21-1 to TRBJ2-3; the D call TRBD2 from the table was never checked on the DNA. TRBV21-1 is annotated as a pseudogene. This CDR3 contains 16 residues. CDR3 in DNA: TGTGCCAGCAGCCACAGGACTAGCGGGAATCAAGATACGCAGTATTTT. Amino acids: CASSHRTSGNQDTQYF.

This clonotype was counted at least ten times. This chain connects TRBV12-3 or TRBV12-4 to TRBJ2-5, with D perhaps being TRBD1 or TRBD2 (6 bases each). The CDR3 runs to 14 residues. Trimming cost V 3 bases and J 4 bases, with 12 bases left between them. The CDR3 sequence is CASSFSGGGETQYF. CDR3 in DNA: TGTGCCAGCAGTTTCAGCGGAGGGGGAGAGACCCAGTACTTC.

The chain employs TRBV12-3 or TRBV12-4 and TRBJ1-4; D call uncertain. Deletions cut 5 bases from V and 8 bases from J, with 15 bases between. CDR3 length: 14 amino acids. CDR3 in amino acids: CASSLRAVGEKLFF. In DNA form, the CDR3 reads TGTGCCAGCAGTCTCAGAGCTGTGGGGGAAAAACTGTTTTTT.

This clonotype showed up just a few times. This chain joins TRBV30 and TRBJ2-1; no reliable D call. The CDR3 consists of 11 residues. V dropped 1 base and J dropped 12 bases, with 10 bases sitting between them. Germline V gene data show CDR1 as GTSNPN and CDR2 as SVGIG (reference sequence). DNA for the CDR3: TGTGCCTGGAGTGGTTCGTCAGTGCAGTTCTTC. Its protein product is CAWSGSSVQFF.

The chain carries TRBV5-1 and TRBJ1-2; D possibly corresponds to TRBD1 (6 bases). This CDR3 comprises 15 residues. V was shortened by 2 bases and J by 2 bases, with 13 bases between the two germline ends. CDR1 is SGHRS, CDR2 YFSETQ, per germline. The CDR3 sequence is CASSFAGVWNYGYTF. The CDR3 nucleotides read TGCGCCAGCAGCTTCGCAGGGGTTTGGAACTATGGCTACACCTTC.